The 9 T cell receptor beta chains listed next were all sequenced from one sample in a study of T-cell memory formation after mild COVID-19. TCRdb itself ran the 5' RACE reads through MiXCR, one entry per CDR3 protein. Of roughly 480,000 distinct CDR3 sequences listed, approximately 23% are singletons. Source material: PBMCs or a T cell subset sorted from them (not recorded which). These receptors were obtained from an adult woman who had mild COVID-19 (a few samples of this study predate the infection). Cell type and time point are not known.

This chain joins TRBV4-1 and TRBJ2-3, with a tentative D call TRBD2 (6 bases). V was clipped by 4 bases and J by 5 bases, with 10 bases between them. Germline V gene lookup returns CDR1 MGHRA and CDR2 YSYEKL. The CDR3 extends over 13 amino acids. The CDR3 sequence: CASSLSAGDTQYF. The CDR3 DNA follows: TGCGCCAGCAGCCTCTCAGCGGGAGATACGCAGTATTTT.

The gene calls are TRBV7-9 and TRBJ2-1; D assignment may be TRBD1 or TRBD2 (6 bases each). Germline loops: CDR1 SEHNR, CDR2 FQNEAQ (reference sequence). V was clipped by 5 bases and J by 5 bases, with 16 bases between them. The CDR3 contains 15 residues. The CDR3 spells CASSPGTGGHNEQFF. Here the CDR3 DNA reads TGTGCCAGCAGCCCTGGGACTGGGGGCCACAATGAGCAGTTCTTC.

This clonotype has more than one count but fewer than ten. This chain links TRBV12-3 or TRBV12-4 with TRBJ1-4; D unclear. The CDR3 is made up of 11 amino acids. V was trimmed by 2 bases and J by 5 bases, leaving 0 bases between them. The CDR3 DNA follows: TGTGCCAGCAGTTTAAATGAAAAACTGTTTTTT. Amino acid sequence: CASSLNEKLFF.

The rearrangement joins TRBV24-1 to TRBJ2-1; 9 positions agree with TRBD2. Germline V gene lookup returns CDR1 KGHDR and CDR2 SFDVKD. This CDR3 is built from 19 residues. V trimming: 4 bases; J trimming: 4 bases; junction bases outside the gene matches: 16. CDR3 coding DNA: TGTGCCACCAGTGACCGTTCTATTAGCGGGAGATCCTCATACAATGAGCAGTTCTTC. This sequence encodes CATSDRSISGRSSYNEQFF.

The genes are TRBV14 and TRBJ1-2; no clear D. Germline CDR1 SGHDN, CDR2 FVKESK. Deletions cut 0 bases from V and 5 bases from J, with 7 bases between. CDR3 size: 13 residues. The CDR3 protein is CASSQDTRYGYTF. The CDR3, as DNA: TGTGCCAGCAGCCAAGACACTCGTTATGGCTACACCTTC.

The V call is TRBV5-6, the J call TRBJ1-1; D not resolved. V was trimmed by 1 base and J by 7 bases, leaving 5 bases between them. The CDR3 consists of 11 residues. Germline-derived CDR1 and CDR2 are SGHDT and YYEEEE. The CDR3 loop reads CASSLQVEAFF. CDR3 DNA sequence: TGTGCCAGCAGCTTGCAGGTTGAAGCTTTCTTT. Combining the CDR3 with reference TRBV5-6 and TRBJ1-1 gives the whole variable domain DAGVTQSPTHLIKTRGQQVTLRCSPKSGHDTVSWYQQALGQGPQFIFQYYEEEERQRGNFPDRFSGHQFPNYSSELNVNALLLGDSALYLCASSLQVEAFFGQGTRLTVV.

The V call is TRBV12-3 or TRBV12-4, the J call TRBJ2-1; 13 positions match TRBD2. The V gene end was trimmed by 2 bases and the J gene end by 5 bases; junction bases not matched to a gene: 3. The CDR3 has 16 residues. The CDR3: CASSLLLAGGDNEQFF. CDR3 in DNA: TGTGCCAGCAGTTTATTACTAGCGGGGGGGGACAATGAGCAGTTCTTC.

This chain links TRBV7-9 with TRBJ2-2, with a tentative D call TRBD2 (5 bases). CDR3 length equals 13 residues. The germline V gene has CDR1 SEHNR and CDR2 FQNEAQ (reference sequence). The V end was cut by 5 bases, the J end by 7 bases, with 11 bases between. CDR3 amino acids: CASSHDYGGELFF. CDR3 DNA sequence: TGTGCCAGCAGCCATGACTACGGCGGGGAGCTGTTTTTT.

V and J are TRBV7-9 and TRBJ1-2; D may be TRBD1 (5 bases). V was clipped by 5 bases and J by 8 bases, with 24 bases between them. The germline gives CDR1 SEHNR, CDR2 FQNEAQ (reference sequence). The CDR3 consists of 16 residues. Here the CDR3 reads CASSPRFPTQAEGYTF. The DNA of the CDR3 is TGTGCCAGCAGCCCCCGTTTCCCGACACAGGCGGAGGGCTACACCTTC.